This entry lists 22 T cell receptor beta chains sequenced from one sample in a study of shared clonotypes between healthy human individuals. Sequencing was performed with immunoSEQ multiplex PCR; in TCRdb, only in-frame clones are kept and a portion is missing. The data show about 2.4 million clones, with 80% to 95% seen just once and about 0.38% held by the top ten. Sequencing was done on a sample of naive CD4+ T cells from PBMCs. The subset denotes: CD45RA+ positively selected. These receptors were taken from a man between 18 and 35 years old in good health. Some clones in this sample may be carry-over from other donors' samples.

The chain is built from TRBV9 and TRBJ1-3, with D hard to call. Germline V CDR1 and CDR2: SGDLS, YYNGEE. The CDR3 totals 15 residues. V was pared by 0 bases and J by 4 bases, with 11 bases between. CDR3 nucleotides: TGTGCCAGCAGCGTAGATGGCCGAGGAGGAAACACCATATATTTT. Its translation: CASSVDGRGGNTIYF.

The chain uses TRBV27 and TRBJ2-5; D not resolved. The CDR3 loop spans 15 amino acids. The germline V gene encodes CDR1 MNHEY and CDR2 SMNVEV (reference sequence). The V end was cut by 0 bases, the J end by 4 bases, with 12 bases between. The CDR3 DNA is TGTGCCAGCAGTTTATCGGAAAGGATCCGAGAGACCCAGTACTTC. Translating gives CASSLSERIRETQYF.

This clone was counted a few times. The CDR3 nucleotides read TGTGCCACCGGGACAGAGTGGTATGGCTACACCTTC. Amino acid sequence: CATGTEWYGYTF. The chain has TRBV7-9 and TRBJ1-2; 7 nucleotides line up with TRBD1. Germline V gene sequence: CDR1 SEHNR, CDR2 FQNEAQ (reference sequence). The trim removed 10 bases at V and 5 bases at J, leaving 7 bases unmatched. The CDR3 has 12 residues.

This chain joins TRBV28 and TRBJ2-7; 12 bases map to TRBD1. Germline CDR1 reads MDHEN; CDR2 reads SYDVKM. V shed 11 bases and J 6 bases; nucleotides not matched to a gene: 17. This CDR3 has 16 amino acids. CDR3 protein: CAATPDLGQGASEQYF. In DNA, the CDR3 is TGTGCCGCCACCCCCGACTTGGGACAGGGGGCTTCCGAGCAGTACTTC. The full variable domain, in which reference TRBV28 and TRBJ2-7 provide the parts outside the CDR3, is DVKVTQSSRYLVKRTGEKVFLECVQDMDHENMFWYRQDPGLGLRLIYFSYDVKMKEKGDIPEGYSVSREKKERFSLILESASTNQTSMYLCAATPDLGQGASEQYFGPGTRLTVT.

This chain connects TRBV2 to TRBJ1-1; 10 positions agree with TRBD1. Germline V gene sequence: CDR1 SNHLY, CDR2 FYNNEI. This CDR3 contains 15 residues. J was trimmed by 3 bases and V by 6 bases; bases with no gene match: 7. The CDR3 protein is CASSPRTGGDTEAFF. Written as DNA, the CDR3 is TGTGCCAGCAGCCCCCGGACAGGGGGAGACACTGAAGCTTTCTTT.

As for this clone: Other nucleotide sequences from this sample produce the same CDR3. V gene TRBV5-4 combines with J gene TRBJ1-1; D is perhaps TRBD1 (5 bases). Germline V gene sequence: CDR1 SGHNT, CDR2 YYREEE (reference sequence). The ends were cut back, 4 bases at V and 3 bases at J, with 10 bases in the middle. The CDR3 extends over 13 amino acids. CDR3 region: CASSLDRHTEAFF. CDR3 coding DNA: TGTGCCAGCAGCCTCGACAGACACACTGAAGCTTTCTTT.

The chain is built from TRBV28 and TRBJ2-1; TRBD2 aligns across 11 bases. The CDR3 has 16 amino acids. Germline loops: CDR1 MDHEN, CDR2 SYDVKM. The J segment lost 2 bases and the V segment lost 6 bases, leaving 6 bases of the junction unmatched. The CDR3 reads CASRYRGLAAYNEQFF. The CDR3 nucleotides are TGTGCCAGCAGGTACAGGGGACTAGCGGCCTACAATGAGCAGTTCTTC.

J is TRBJ2-1 and V is TRBV6-5; D gene uncertain. V was shortened by 0 bases and J by 0 bases, with 6 bases between the two germline ends. The CDR3 extends over 15 amino acids. CDR1 and CDR2 from the germline V gene are MNHEY and SVGAGI. DNA for the CDR3: TGTGCCAGCAGTTACTCACAAAGCTCCTACAATGAGCAGTTCTTC. Translating gives CASSYSQSSYNEQFF.

The V gene is TRBV5-1, the J gene TRBJ2-5; D is perhaps TRBD1 (6 bases). Germline CDR1 and CDR2: SGHRS and YFSETQ. The V and J ends lost 3 bases and 4 bases respectively, with 16 bases between them. The CDR3 is 15 residues long. The CDR3 loop reads CASSSQTGLRETQYF. DNA for the CDR3: TGCGCCAGCAGCTCCCAAACAGGGCTACGAGAGACCCAGTACTTC.

The V call is TRBV28, the J call TRBJ2-7; 12 bases line up with TRBD2. V shed 3 bases and J 6 bases; nucleotides not matched to a gene: 6. The length of the CDR3 is 15 residues. Germline lookup yields CDR1 MDHEN and CDR2 SYDVKM. The CDR3 DNA reads TGTGCCAGCAGTTTTAGGACTAGCGGGAATTTCGAGCAGTACTTC. It codes for CASSFRTSGNFEQYF.

V gene TRBV7-9 combines with J gene TRBJ1-2; possibly TRBD1 for D (6 bases). V was clipped by 5 bases and J by 1 base, with 17 bases between them. There are 16 residues in the CDR3. Germline CDR1 SEHNR, CDR2 FQNEAQ (reference sequence). The CDR3 DNA is TGTGCCAGCAGCCCGCGGACAGACTTCTTTAACTATGGCTACACCTTC. It translates to CASSPRTDFFNYGYTF.

The rearrangement uses TRBV5-1 and TRBJ1-2; D might be TRBD1 (5 bases). CDR1 SGHRS and CDR2 YFSETQ come from the germline V gene. Deletions cut 4 bases from V and 4 bases from J, with 14 bases between. The CDR3 covers 14 residues. The CDR3: CASSEDTGPYGYTF. The CDR3 DNA follows: TGCGCCAGCAGCGAGGACACAGGTCCCTATGGCTACACCTTC.

This sequence joins TRBV5-5 and TRBJ2-3; the D gene is possibly TRBD1 (6 bases). This CDR3 region has 16 residues. Germline CDR1 reads SGHKS; CDR2 reads YYEKEE (reference sequence). V was shortened by 0 bases and J by 0 bases, with 11 bases between the two germline ends. DNA of the CDR3: TGTGCCAGCAGCTTGGAGCCAGGGGCGAGCACAGATACGCAGTATTTT. It codes for CASSLEPGASTDTQYF.

The rearrangement uses TRBV28 and TRBJ2-3; 11 bases fit TRBD2. V lost 6 bases to trimming and J lost 3 bases; unmatched junction nucleotides: 5. The CDR3 is 15 residues long. The germline gives CDR1 MDHEN, CDR2 SYDVKM. The CDR3 protein is CASSTIAGGTDTQYF. The CDR3 DNA reads as TGTGCCAGCAGCACAATAGCGGGAGGGACAGATACGCAGTATTTT.

Notes on this clone: Distinct nucleotide sequences in the sample also encode this CDR3. The chain has TRBV18 and TRBJ1-1; tentatively, D is TRBD1 (6 bases). Per the germline V gene, CDR1 is KGHSH and CDR2 is LQKENI. Trimming took 1 base from V and 1 from J, leaving 7 bases between them. The CDR3 covers 14 residues. CDR3: CASSPRQANTEAFF. The CDR3 DNA is TGTGCCAGCTCACCACGACAGGCGAACACTGAAGCTTTCTTT.

The chain couples TRBV11-3 to TRBJ2-7; D not certain. The germline V and J ends were trimmed by 0 bases and 5 bases, with 14 bases remaining between them. The CDR3 length is 15 residues. Germline CDR1 SGHNT, CDR2 YENEEA. The CDR3 DNA is TGTGCCAGCAGCTTAGAGTCTAGGCCCTTCGACGAGCAGTACTTC. Translated: CASSLESRPFDEQYF.

The rearrangement joins TRBV5-8 to TRBJ2-7; 8 bases line up with TRBD2. CDR1 is SGHTS, CDR2 YDEGEE, per germline. Trimming took 4 bases from V and 4 from J; bases not matched to a gene: 4. The CDR3 runs to 13 residues. Here the CDR3 reads CASSTGTRYEQYF. Written as DNA, the CDR3 is TGTGCCAGCAGCACCGGGACTAGGTACGAGCAGTACTTC.

This chain joins TRBV5-1 and TRBJ2-1, with D perhaps given as TRBD1 or TRBD2 (5 bases each). With 0 bases removed from V and 2 bases from J, the gap between germline ends came to 9 bases. CDR1 and CDR2 (germline): SGHRS, YFSETQ. CDR3 length: 15 amino acids. The CDR3 DNA is TGCGCCAGCAGCTTGGTACGGGGCACCTACAATGAGCAGTTCTTC. It specifies CASSLVRGTYNEQFF. Together with reference TRBV5-1 and TRBJ2-1, the CDR3 gives the full variable domain: KAGVTQTPRYLIKTRGQQVTLSCSPISGHRSVSWYQQTPGQGLQFLFEYFSETQRNKGNFPGRFSGRQFSNSRSEMNVSTLELGDSALYLCASSLVRGTYNEQFFGPGTRLTVL.

V and J are TRBV19 and TRBJ1-3; 10 bases fit TRBD1. Per germline, CDR1 LNHDA and CDR2 SQIVND (reference sequence). The CDR3 consists of 15 residues. Trimming cost V 9 bases and J 3 bases; bases outside gene matches: 8. CDR3 amino acids: CASNRQGAGGNTIYF. CDR3 coding DNA: TGTGCCAGCAACAGACAGGGGGCCGGTGGAAACACCATATATTTT.

CDR3 nucleotide sequence: TGTGTTGGGGGACAGTCCTCCTACGAGCAGTACTTC. This encodes CVGGQSSYEQYF. This chain joins TRBV30 and TRBJ2-7; 7 nucleotides align to TRBD1. Per the germline V gene, CDR1 is GTSNPN and CDR2 is SVGIG (reference sequence). This CDR3 spans 12 amino acids.

This chain connects TRBV7-3 to TRBJ2-1; TRBD1 matches 9 bases. The J segment lost 1 base and the V segment lost 4 bases, leaving 2 bases of the junction unmatched. Germline V gene lookup returns CDR1 SGHTA and CDR2 FQGTGA. The CDR3 has 15 residues. The CDR3 is CASSSGTGSYNEQFF. For the CDR3, the DNA is TGTGCCAGCAGCTCCGGGACAGGGTCCTACAATGAGCAGTTCTTC. Full variable domain (rest looked up from reference TRBV7-3 and TRBJ2-1): GAGVSQTPSNKVTEKGKYVELRCDPISGHTALYWYRQSLGQGPEFLIYFQGTGAADDSGLPNDRFFAVRPEGSVSTLKIQRTERGDSAVYLCASSSGTGSYNEQFFGPGTRLTVL.

The CDR3 here is CASSADTWLADAEQYF. As DNA, the CDR3 is TGTGCCAGCAGCGCCGACACGTGGCTAGCAGATGCAGAGCAGTACTTC. The genes are TRBV9 and TRBJ2-7, with a possible D match to TRBD2 (5 bases). The V end was cut by 3 bases, the J end by 7 bases, with 23 bases between. The CDR3 spans 16 residues. Germline loops: CDR1 SGDLS, CDR2 YYNGEE.